Listed below are T cell receptor beta chains from one sample, sequenced in a study of blood T cell repertoires in COVID-19. Method: immunoSEQ multiplex PCR; TCRdb's copy keeps in-frame clones and lacks some. The table lists around 110,000 clones, approximately 84% of them singletons. Sequencing was performed on peripheral blood. Every receptor here comes from a human donor in a cohort sampled during active COVID-19. Both conserved end residues are part of each CDR3. Each record gives: D gene, clone size, V gene, J gene, CDR3 protein, CDR3 DNA. The D gene is left open where the match is weak. Size values are once, few and many counts, or a class for expanded clones, and some rows have none.

>-|-|TRBV3-1/TRBV3-2|TRBJ2-4
CASSQEGRAVKNIQYF
TGTGCCAGCAGCCAGGAGGGAAGAGCAGTTAAAAACATTCAGTACTTC
>-|-|TRBV19|TRBJ2-1
CASSIISGYNEQFF
TGTGCCAGTAGTATCATTAGCGGCTACAATGAGCAGTTCTTC
>-|-|TRBV7-3|TRBJ2-5
CASSYTGQETQYF
TGTGCCAGCAGCTATACCGGGCAAGAGACCCAGTACTTC
>TRBD2|-|TRBV5-8|TRBJ2-3
CASSLASTSGGEDTQYF
TGTGCCAGCAGCTTGGCCTCGACTAGCGGGGGCGAGGATACGCAGTATTTT
>-|-|TRBV30|TRBJ2-7
CAWSPDSNEQYF
TGTGCCTGGAGCCCCGACAGTAACGAGCAGTACTTC
>TRBD2|once|TRBV7-6|TRBJ2-7
CASSDRLAGLRSYEQYF
TGTGCCAGCAGCGATAGACTAGCGGGGTTACGATCCTACGAGCAGTACTTC
>-|once|TRBV6-5|TRBJ2-1
CASSPGKWDYNEQFF
TGTGCCAGCAGCCCAGGGAAGTGGGACTACAATGAGCAGTTCTTC
>-|-|TRBV18|TRBJ2-7
CASSPPSSGGGHEQYF
TGTGCCAGCTCACCACCATCCTCCGGTGGAGGCCACGAGCAGTACTTC
>TRBD1|once|TRBV24-1|TRBJ2-5
CATGQGARETQYF
TGTGCCACGGGCCAGGGGGCGAGAGAGACCCAGTACTTC
>TRBD1|-|TRBV28|TRBJ2-3
CASSTGGTDTQYF
TGTGCCAGCAGCACAGGGGGCACAGATACGCAGTATTTT
>-|-|TRBV6-1|TRBJ1-1
CASSEALGRQNTEAFF
TGTGCCAGCAGTGAAGCGTTGGGCCGGCAGAACACTGAAGCTTTCTTT
>TRBD1|-|TRBV3-1/TRBV3-2|TRBJ2-5
CASSRQGSETQYF
TGTGCCAGCAGCCGACAGGGGAGTGAGACCCAGTACTTC
>-|few|TRBV30|TRBJ1-5
CAWSMDTSNQPQHF
TGTGCCTGGAGTATGGACACAAGCAATCAGCCCCAGCATTTT
>-|few|TRBV2|TRBJ1-3
CASTPGRALSGNTIYF
TGTGCCAGCACTCCGGGAAGGGCCCTCTCTGGAAACACCATATATTTT
>TRBD1|-|TRBV18|TRBJ1-1
CASSVGQAMRLNTEAFF
TGTGCCAGCTCAGTGGGACAGGCGATGCGTTTGAACACTGAAGCTTTCTTT
>TRBD1|-|TRBV3-1/TRBV3-2|TRBJ1-3
CASSPQGARGNTIYF
TGTGCCAGCAGCCCCCAGGGGGCGCGTGGAAACACCATATATTTT